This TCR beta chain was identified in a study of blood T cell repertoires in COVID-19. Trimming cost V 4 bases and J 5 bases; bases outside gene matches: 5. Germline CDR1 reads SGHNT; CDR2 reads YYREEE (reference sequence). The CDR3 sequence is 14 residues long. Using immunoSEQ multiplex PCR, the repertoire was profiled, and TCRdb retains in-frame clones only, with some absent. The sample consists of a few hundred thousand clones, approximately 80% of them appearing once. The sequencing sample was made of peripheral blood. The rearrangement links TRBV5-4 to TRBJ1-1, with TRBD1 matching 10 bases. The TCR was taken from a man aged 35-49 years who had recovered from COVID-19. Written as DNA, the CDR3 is TGTGCCAGCAGCGGCAGGACAGGGGGTACTGAAGCTTTCTTT. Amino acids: CASSGRTGGTEAFF.